These 13 T cell receptor beta chains were sequenced from one sample in a study of T-cell memory formation after mild COVID-19 (dated by TCRdb to the early 2020s). The library was obtained by 5' RACE. Sequencing instrument: Illumina NovaSeq 6000. TCRdb redid the processing of the public reads, applying fastp at Q25 and MiXCR, and retained in-frame beta chains. CDR3 protein sequences are deduplicated, and each keeps its most common genes and DNA. The sample records 470,000 or so distinct CDR3 sequences, about a sixth of which are singletons. The leading ten clones occupy roughly 21% of the sample. The sample was PBMCs or a T cell subset sorted from them (not recorded which). The receptor source for this set is a man aged 18 to 30 who had mild COVID-19 (a few samples of this study predate the infection). The sample titles of this study are shuffled in the database, so cell type and time point are left out; the donor was told from shared clones.

The rearrangement joins TRBV4-2 to TRBJ1-5; TRBD1 agrees at 7 bases. Trimming cost V 4 bases and J 4 bases; bases outside gene matches: 7. Germline CDR1 LGHNA, CDR2 YNFKEQ. CDR3 length: 15 residues. The CDR3 coding sequence is TGTGCCAGCAGCCCCAGGGGGTCATGGAATCAGCCCCAGCATTTT. Encoded protein: CASSPRGSWNQPQHF.

This clonotype was found a few times. The chain combines TRBV24-1 with TRBJ2-5, with 7 bases aligning to TRBD1. This CDR3 contains 15 residues. From germline, CDR1 is KGHDR and CDR2 SFDVKD. The V gene end was trimmed by 4 bases and the J gene end by 1 base; junction bases not matched to a gene: 5. The CDR3 coding sequence is TGTGCCACCAGTGACACGGACAGGACCCAAGAGACCCAGTACTTC. Translated: CATSDTDRTQETQYF.

This clonotype was seen a few times. CDR3 DNA: TGTGCCACCAGGGCGACGGGGACAGATACGCAGTATTTT. This sequence encodes CATRATGTDTQYF. The chain employs TRBV24-1 and TRBJ2-3, with D perhaps TRBD2 (5 bases). In germline, CDR1 is KGHDR, CDR2 SFDVKD. Between the trimmed V and J ends, which lost 7 bases and 3 bases, there was a span of 10 bases. CDR3 length: 13 residues.

This clonotype was counted a few times. The CDR3 bases are TGTGCCAGCAGCCTACGCTCCCCAGAGACCCAGTACTTC. It is translated as CASSLRSPETQYF. This chain uses TRBV7-2 with TRBJ2-5, with D unresolved. V lost 5 bases and J 4 bases, leaving 11 bases between the germline ends. CDR1 SGHTA and CDR2 FQGNSA come from the germline V gene. This CDR3 contains 13 residues.

CDR3 sequence: CASSFTSGGATDTQYF. The DNA of the CDR3 is TGCGCCAGCAGCTTCACTAGCGGGGGGGCCACAGATACGCAGTATTTT. This rearrangement joins TRBV5-1 to TRBJ2-3, with TRBD2 identical over 13 bases. Germline values: CDR1 SGHRS, CDR2 YFSETQ. Trimming removed 2 bases from V and 2 bases from J; junction bases left unmatched: 2. The CDR3 is made up of 16 amino acids.

This clonotype was picked up a small number of times. The rearrangement uses TRBV6-2 or TRBV6-3 and TRBJ1-5; TRBD1 is a possible D gene (5 bases). Germline V gene data show CDR1 as MNHEY and CDR2 as SVGEGT. This CDR3 is built from 13 residues. The V gene lost 5 bases and the J gene lost 7 bases, with 12 bases spanning the gap. CDR3 in amino acids: CASSRRGFQPQHF. As DNA, the CDR3 is TGTGCCAGCAGTCGGAGGGGCTTCCAGCCCCAGCATTTT.

Only a few counts were recorded for this clonotype. This chain links TRBV6-6 with TRBJ1-2, with TRBD1 as a possible D gene (5 bases). There are 15 residues in the CDR3. Germline CDR1 reads MNHNY; CDR2 reads SVGAGI (reference sequence). Trimming stripped 2 bases from V and 3 bases from J, with 13 bases between. CDR3 in amino acids: CASSYPGGGDYGYTF. For the CDR3, the DNA is TGTGCCAGCAGTTACCCGGGAGGAGGGGACTATGGCTACACCTTC.

Only a few counts were recorded for this clonotype. J is TRBJ2-7 and V is TRBV20-1, with D possibly called TRBD1 or TRBD2 (5 bases each). The CDR3 covers 14 residues. V was clipped by 3 bases and J by 0 bases, with 12 bases between them. Germline CDR1 reads DFQATT; CDR2 reads SNEGSKA (reference sequence). CDR3 sequence (DNA): TGCAGTGCTAGTCTGGGGACGGACTCCTACGAGCAGTACTTC. It is translated as CSASLGTDSYEQYF.

This rearrangement joins TRBV12-5 to TRBJ2-4, with a tentative D call TRBD2 (5 bases). CDR1 and CDR2 (germline): LGHNT, FRNRAP. This CDR3 is built from 13 residues. Trimming took off 9 bases at V and 6 bases at J, with 15 bases between the two ends. CDR3: CASAPGRANIQYF. For the CDR3, the DNA is TGTGCTAGCGCCCCGGGAAGGGCAAACATTCAGTACTTC.

This clonotype showed up many times. The V gene is TRBV15, the J gene TRBJ1-2; D gene ambiguous. This CDR3 comprises 13 residues. Per the germline V gene, CDR1 is LNHNV and CDR2 is YYDKDF (reference sequence). Trimming took off 3 bases at V and 4 bases at J, with 9 bases between the two ends. CDR3 nucleotides: TGTGCCACCAGCAGTGGAGACCTCTATGGCTACACCTTC. Its protein product is CATSSGDLYGYTF.

The sample holds a few counts of this clonotype. V gene TRBV5-1 combines with J gene TRBJ1-1, with TRBD1 as a possible D gene (6 bases). The germline V and J ends were trimmed by 10 bases and 1 base, with 17 bases remaining between them. Germline CDR1 reads SGHRS; CDR2 reads YFSETQ. CDR3 size: 14 residues. The CDR3 region is CASRAGATNTEAFF. Here the CDR3 DNA reads TGCGCCTCCAGGGCAGGGGCAACGAACACTGAAGCTTTCTTT.

The J gene is TRBJ2-5, the V gene TRBV2; D call uncertain. Trimming pared 8 bases from V and 5 bases from J, leaving 12 bases between. The CDR3 is 12 amino acids. CDR1 is SNHLY, CDR2 FYNNEI, per germline. Here the CDR3 reads CASSRELETQYF. DNA of the CDR3: TGTGCCAGCTCTCGAGAACTGGAGACCCAGTACTTC.

The rearrangement joins TRBV9 to TRBJ2-5; perhaps TRBD2 as D (6 bases). V was pared by 3 bases and J by 4 bases, with 13 bases between. CDR3 length: 14 residues. Germline V gene sequence: CDR1 SGDLS, CDR2 YYNGEE. CDR3 sequence: CASSAIGRGETQYF. CDR3 bases: TGTGCCAGCAGCGCAATCGGGCGGGGAGAGACCCAGTACTTC.